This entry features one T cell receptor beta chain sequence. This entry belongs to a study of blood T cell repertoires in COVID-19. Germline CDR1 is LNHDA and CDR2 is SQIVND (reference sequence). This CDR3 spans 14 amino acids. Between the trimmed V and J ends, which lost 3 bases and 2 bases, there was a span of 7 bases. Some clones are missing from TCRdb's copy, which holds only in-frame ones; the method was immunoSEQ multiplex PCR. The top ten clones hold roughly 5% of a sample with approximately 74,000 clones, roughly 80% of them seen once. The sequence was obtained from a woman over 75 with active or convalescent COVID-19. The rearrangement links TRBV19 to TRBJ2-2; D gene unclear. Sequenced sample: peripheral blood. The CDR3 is CASSMFQNTGELFF. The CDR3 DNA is TGTGCCAGTAGTATGTTTCAAAACACCGGGGAGCTGTTTTTT.